Ten or more counts support the clone carrying this T cell receptor beta chain. The antigen remains undetermined. The record originates from a study of T cell responses to AZD1222 COVID-19 vaccine. CDR1 is MGHRA and CDR2 is YSYEKL in the germline V gene. The trim removed 4 bases at V and 7 bases at J, leaving 4 bases unmatched. The CDR3 is 14 residues long. Recipients boosted at about 4 weeks or about 12 weeks are pooled. The protocol was immunoSEQ multiplex PCR, while the TCRdb copy is restricted to in-frame clones and leaves out a portion. The sample lists about 90,000 clones, roughly 85% seen once, with 4.5% in the top ten. Study-level results: Among spike-specific TCRs, nearly half reportedly target unmutated variant regions. The donor cohort was predominantly white British with a female majority, and clonal diversity may have been underestimated. Spike-specific TCR breadth and depth were elevated following two AZD1222 doses.

The gene calls are TRBV4-1 and TRBJ1-6; 7 positions agree with TRBD1. The sequencing used peripheral blood, collected 28 days after the second AZD1222 dose. This TCR was sampled from an adult who received the AZD1222 COVID-19 vaccine. The CDR3 nucleotides read TGCGCCAGCAGCCCGGGACAGTTAAATTCACCCCTCCACTTT. The encoded protein is CASSPGQLNSPLHF.